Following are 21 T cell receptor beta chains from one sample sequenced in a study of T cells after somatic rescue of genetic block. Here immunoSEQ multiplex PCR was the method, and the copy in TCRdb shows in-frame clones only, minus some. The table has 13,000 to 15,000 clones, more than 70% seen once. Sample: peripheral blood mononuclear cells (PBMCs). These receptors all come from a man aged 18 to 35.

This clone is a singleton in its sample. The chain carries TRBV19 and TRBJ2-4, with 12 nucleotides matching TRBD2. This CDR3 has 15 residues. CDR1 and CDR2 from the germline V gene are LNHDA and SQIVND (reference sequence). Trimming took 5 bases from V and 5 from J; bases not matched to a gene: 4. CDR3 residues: CASSLTSGSENIQYF. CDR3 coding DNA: TGTGCCAGTAGTCTGACTAGCGGGAGTGAAAACATTCAGTACTTC.

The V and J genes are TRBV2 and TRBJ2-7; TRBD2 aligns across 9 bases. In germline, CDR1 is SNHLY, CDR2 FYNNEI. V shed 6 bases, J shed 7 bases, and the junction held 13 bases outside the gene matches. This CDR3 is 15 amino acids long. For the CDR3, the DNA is TGTGCCAGCAGCTCCTTCGCGGGGGGGCCTGAGGAGCAGTACTTC. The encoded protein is CASSSFAGGPEEQYF.

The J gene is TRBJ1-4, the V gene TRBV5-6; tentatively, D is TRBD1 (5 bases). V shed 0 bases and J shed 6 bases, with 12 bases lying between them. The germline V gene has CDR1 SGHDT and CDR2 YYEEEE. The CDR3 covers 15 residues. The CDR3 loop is CASSLVGETDEKLFF. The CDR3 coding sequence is TGTGCCAGCAGCTTGGTAGGGGAGACTGATGAAAAACTGTTTTTT.

The chain's CDR3 is CAISVIGIQQANTEAFF. CDR3 nucleotides: TGTGCCATCAGTGTTATCGGCATCCAGCAGGCGAACACTGAAGCTTTCTTT. V and J are TRBV10-3 and TRBJ1-1; D not resolved. V was trimmed by 4 bases and J by 1 base, leaving 19 bases between them. The CDR3 has 17 residues. Per the germline V gene, CDR1 is ENHRY and CDR2 is SYGVKD.

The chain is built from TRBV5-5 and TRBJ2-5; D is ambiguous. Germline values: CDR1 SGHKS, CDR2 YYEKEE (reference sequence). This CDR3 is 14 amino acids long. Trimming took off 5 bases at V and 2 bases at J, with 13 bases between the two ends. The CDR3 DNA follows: TGTGCCAGCAGGCCTACAGCCACTCAAGAGACCCAGTACTTC. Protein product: CASRPTATQETQYF.

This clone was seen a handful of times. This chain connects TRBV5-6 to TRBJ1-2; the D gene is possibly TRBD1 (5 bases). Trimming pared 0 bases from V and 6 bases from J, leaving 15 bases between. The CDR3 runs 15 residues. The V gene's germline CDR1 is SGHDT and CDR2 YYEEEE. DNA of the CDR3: TGTGCCAGCAGCTTGGGTAGATTCGGGACGAATGGCTACACCTTC. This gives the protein CASSLGRFGTNGYTF.

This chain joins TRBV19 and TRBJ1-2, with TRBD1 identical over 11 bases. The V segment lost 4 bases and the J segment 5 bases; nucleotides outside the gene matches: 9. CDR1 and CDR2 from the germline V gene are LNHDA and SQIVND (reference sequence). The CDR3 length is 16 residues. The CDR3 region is CASSTQRTGGKYGYTF. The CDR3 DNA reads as TGTGCCAGTAGTACTCAACGGACAGGGGGCAAGTATGGCTACACCTTC.

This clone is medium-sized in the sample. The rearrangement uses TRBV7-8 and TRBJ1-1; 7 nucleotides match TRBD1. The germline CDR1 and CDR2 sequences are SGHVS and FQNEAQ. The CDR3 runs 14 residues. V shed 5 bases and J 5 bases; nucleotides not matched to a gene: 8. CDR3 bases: TGTGCCAGCAGCCCTAACAGGGGATCAACTGAAGCTTTCTTT. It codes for CASSPNRGSTEAFF. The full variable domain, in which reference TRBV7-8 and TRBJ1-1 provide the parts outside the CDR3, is GAGVSQSPRYKVAKRGQDVALRCDPISGHVSLFWYQQALGQGPEFLTYFQNEAQLDKSGLPSDRFFAERPEGSVSTLKIQRTQQEDSAVYLCASSPNRGSTEAFFGQGTRLTVV.

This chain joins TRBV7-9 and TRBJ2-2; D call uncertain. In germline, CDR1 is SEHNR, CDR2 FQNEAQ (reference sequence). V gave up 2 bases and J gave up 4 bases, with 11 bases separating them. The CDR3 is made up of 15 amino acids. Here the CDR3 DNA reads TGTGCCAGCAGCTTATCCGTTGCTGGCACCGGGGAGCTGTTTTTT. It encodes CASSLSVAGTGELFF.

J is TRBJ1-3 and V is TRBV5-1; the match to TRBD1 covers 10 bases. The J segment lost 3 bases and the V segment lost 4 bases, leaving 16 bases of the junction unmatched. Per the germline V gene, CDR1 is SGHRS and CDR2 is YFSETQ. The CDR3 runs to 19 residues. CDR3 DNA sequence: TGCGCCAGCAGCCTGACCGGGACAGGGGTTTCGAGAGGTGGAAACACCATATATTTT. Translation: CASSLTGTGVSRGGNTIYF. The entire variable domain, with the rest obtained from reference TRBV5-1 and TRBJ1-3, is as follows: KAGVTQTPRYLIKTRGQQVTLSCSPISGHRSVSWYQQTPGQGLQFLFEYFSETQRNKGNFPGRFSGRQFSNSRSEMNVSTLELGDSALYLCASSLTGTGVSRGGNTIYFGEGSWLTVV.

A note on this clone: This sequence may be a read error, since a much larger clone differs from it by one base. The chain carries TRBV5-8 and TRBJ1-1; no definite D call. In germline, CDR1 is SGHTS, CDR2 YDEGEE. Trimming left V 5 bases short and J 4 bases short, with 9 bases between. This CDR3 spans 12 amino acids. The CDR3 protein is CASSFGSTEAFF. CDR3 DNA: TGTGCCAGCAGTTTCGGGAGCACTGAAGCTTTCTTT.

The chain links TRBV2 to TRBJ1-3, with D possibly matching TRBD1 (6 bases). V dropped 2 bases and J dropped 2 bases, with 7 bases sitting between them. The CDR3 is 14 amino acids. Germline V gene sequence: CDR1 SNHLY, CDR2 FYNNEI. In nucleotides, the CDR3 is TGTGCCAGCAGTGAAAGGGGGGCTGGAAACACCATATATTTT. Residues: CASSERGAGNTIYF.

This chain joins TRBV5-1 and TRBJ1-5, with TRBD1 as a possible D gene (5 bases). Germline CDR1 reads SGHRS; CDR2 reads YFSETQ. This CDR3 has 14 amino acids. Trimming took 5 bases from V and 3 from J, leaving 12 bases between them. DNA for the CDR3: TGCGCCAGCAGTCCCGGGACGCTCAATCAGCCCCAGCATTTT. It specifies CASSPGTLNQPQHF.

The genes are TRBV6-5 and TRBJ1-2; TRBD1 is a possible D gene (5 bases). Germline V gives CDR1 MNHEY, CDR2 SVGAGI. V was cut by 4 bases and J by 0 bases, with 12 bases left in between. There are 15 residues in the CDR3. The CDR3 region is CASSFRQRPNYGYTF. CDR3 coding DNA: TGTGCCAGCAGTTTCAGACAGCGTCCTAACTATGGCTACACCTTC.

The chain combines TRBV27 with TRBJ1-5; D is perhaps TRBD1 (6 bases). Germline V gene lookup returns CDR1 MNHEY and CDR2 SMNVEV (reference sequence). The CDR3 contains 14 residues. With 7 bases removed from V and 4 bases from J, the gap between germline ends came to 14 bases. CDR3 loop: CASKIWGPNQPQHF. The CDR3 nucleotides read TGTGCCAGCAAAATCTGGGGGCCAAATCAGCCCCAGCATTTT.

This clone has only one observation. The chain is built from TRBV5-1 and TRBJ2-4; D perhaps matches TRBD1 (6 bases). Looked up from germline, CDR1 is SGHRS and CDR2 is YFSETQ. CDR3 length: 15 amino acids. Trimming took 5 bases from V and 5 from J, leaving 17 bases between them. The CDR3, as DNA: TGCGCCAGCAGGAAGGGGGATAGGGTAGAAAACATTCAGTACTTC. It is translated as CASRKGDRVENIQYF.

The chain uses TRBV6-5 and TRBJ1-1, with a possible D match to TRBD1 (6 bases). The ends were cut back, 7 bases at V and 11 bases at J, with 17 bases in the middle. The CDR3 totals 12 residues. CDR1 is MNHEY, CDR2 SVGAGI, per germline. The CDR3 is CASKSGRGSAFF. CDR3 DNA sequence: TGTGCCAGCAAATCGGGAAGGGGGAGCGCTTTCTTT.

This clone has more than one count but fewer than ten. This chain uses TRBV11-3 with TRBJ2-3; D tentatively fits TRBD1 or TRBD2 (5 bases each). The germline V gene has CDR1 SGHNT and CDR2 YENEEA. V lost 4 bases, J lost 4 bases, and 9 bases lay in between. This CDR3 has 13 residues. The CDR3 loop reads CASSSRDPDTQYF. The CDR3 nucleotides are TGTGCCAGCAGCTCCAGGGACCCAGATACGCAGTATTTT.

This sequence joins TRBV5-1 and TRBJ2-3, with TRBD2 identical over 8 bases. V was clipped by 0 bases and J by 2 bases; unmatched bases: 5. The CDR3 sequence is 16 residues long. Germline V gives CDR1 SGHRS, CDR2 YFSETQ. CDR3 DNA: TGCGCCAGCAGCTTGGTACTAGCGGCAGCCACAGATACGCAGTATTTT. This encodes CASSLVLAAATDTQYF.

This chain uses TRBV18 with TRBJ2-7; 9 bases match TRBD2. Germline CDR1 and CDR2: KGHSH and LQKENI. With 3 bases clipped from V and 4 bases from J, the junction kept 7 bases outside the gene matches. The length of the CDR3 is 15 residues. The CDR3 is CASSPGLARSYEQYF. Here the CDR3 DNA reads TGTGCCAGCTCACCCGGACTAGCGAGATCATACGAGCAGTACTTC.

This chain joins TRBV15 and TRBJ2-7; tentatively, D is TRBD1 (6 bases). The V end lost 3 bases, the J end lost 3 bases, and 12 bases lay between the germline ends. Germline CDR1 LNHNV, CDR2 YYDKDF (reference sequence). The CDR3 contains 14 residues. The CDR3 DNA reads TGTGCCACCAGCAGCATGGGGGCTGGCTACGAGCAGTACTTC. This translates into CATSSMGAGYEQYF.